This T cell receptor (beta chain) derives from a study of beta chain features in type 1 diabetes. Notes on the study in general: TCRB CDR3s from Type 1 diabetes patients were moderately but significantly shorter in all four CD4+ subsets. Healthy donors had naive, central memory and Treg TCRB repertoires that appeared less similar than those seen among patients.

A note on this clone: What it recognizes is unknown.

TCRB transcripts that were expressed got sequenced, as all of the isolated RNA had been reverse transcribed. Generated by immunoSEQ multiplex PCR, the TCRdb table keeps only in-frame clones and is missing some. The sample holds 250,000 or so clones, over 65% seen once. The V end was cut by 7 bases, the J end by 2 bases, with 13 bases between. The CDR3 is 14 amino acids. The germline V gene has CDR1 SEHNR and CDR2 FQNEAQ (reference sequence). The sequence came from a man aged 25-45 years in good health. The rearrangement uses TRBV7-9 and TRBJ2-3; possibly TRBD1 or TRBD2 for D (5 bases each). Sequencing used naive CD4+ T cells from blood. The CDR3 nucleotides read TGTGCCAGCACCGGCGTGGGGGACACAGATACGCAGTATTTT. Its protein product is CASTGVGDTDTQYF.